A single sample is the source of the 32 T cell receptor beta chains below, sequenced in a study of CD8 T cells in Susac syndrome. RNA totalling roughly 0.45 to 1 ug underwent reverse transcription with random hexamers. TCRdb independently ran MiXCR on the immunoSEQ multiplex PCR reads; one entry per CDR3 protein. The sample carries about 440,000 distinct CDR3 sequences, approximately 85% recorded once. Sample: CD8+ T cells from PBMCs. The receptors were sampled from a human donor with multiple sclerosis.

J is TRBJ2-2 and V is TRBV27; 10 bases line up with TRBD1. The J segment lost 4 bases and the V segment lost 2 bases, leaving 4 bases of the junction unmatched. Germline V gene data show CDR1 as MNHEY and CDR2 as SMNVEV (reference sequence). CDR3 size: 16 residues. The CDR3 region is CASSLGQGGSTGELFF. DNA of the CDR3: TGTGCCAGCAGTTTAGGACAGGGGGGATCCACCGGGGAGCTGTTTTTT.

This rearrangement joins TRBV5-1 to TRBJ2-7; D may be TRBD1 or TRBD2 (7 bases each). Germline CDR1 is SGHRS and CDR2 is YFSETQ. There are 13 residues in the CDR3. V was clipped by 4 bases and J by 6 bases, with 14 bases between them. This CDR3 is CASSMGQRGEQYF. Here the CDR3 DNA reads TGCGCCAGCAGCATGGGACAGCGGGGCGAGCAGTACTTC. Full variable domain (missing parts from reference TRBV5-1 and TRBJ2-7): KAGVTQTPRYLIKTRGQQVTLSCSPISGHRSVSWYQQTPGQGLQFLFEYFSETQRNKGNFPGRFSGRQFSNSRSEMNVSTLELGDSALYLCASSMGQRGEQYFGPGTRLTVT.

This chain joins TRBV5-1 and TRBJ1-1; 11 bases match TRBD1. Germline V gene lookup returns CDR1 SGHRS and CDR2 YFSETQ. The CDR3 runs 16 residues. V lost 4 bases and J lost 0; bases outside the gene matches: 5. This chain's CDR3 is CASSPRTGGLNTEAFF. DNA of the CDR3: TGCGCCAGCAGCCCCCGGACAGGGGGCTTGAACACTGAAGCTTTCTTT.

This clonotype was counted a single time. The chain employs TRBV27 and TRBJ2-7, with a weak D call TRBD2 (5 bases). V was cut by 3 bases and J by 0 bases, with 9 bases left in between. Germline-derived CDR1 and CDR2 are MNHEY and SMNVEV (reference sequence). This CDR3 region has 14 residues. This CDR3 is CASSFIGNSYEQYF. DNA of the CDR3: TGTGCCAGCAGTTTTATCGGGAACTCCTACGAGCAGTACTTC.

CDR3 DNA: TGTGCCAGCAGAACACAGGGGACCCCGACTAGAGACACCGGGGAGCTGTTTTTT. It encodes CASRTQGTPTRDTGELFF. V and J are TRBV9 and TRBJ2-2; possible D gene TRBD1, 7 bases. Trimming removed 5 bases at V and 3 bases at J, with 23 bases between. Germline loops: CDR1 SGDLS, CDR2 YYNGEE. The CDR3 runs 18 residues.

This chain links TRBV7-2 with TRBJ2-1, with D tentatively TRBD1 (5 bases). CDR1 and CDR2 from the germline V gene are SGHTA and FQGNSA. Between the trimmed V and J ends, which lost 1 base and 3 bases, there was a span of 19 bases. This CDR3 contains 18 residues. The CDR3 is CASSLESRGVYYYNEQFF. CDR3 DNA: TGTGCCAGCAGCTTAGAGTCTAGGGGTGTGTATTACTACAATGAGCAGTTCTTC.

The J gene is TRBJ2-4, the V gene TRBV7-9; 8 bases are a match to TRBD2. CDR1 and CDR2 (germline): SEHNR, FQNEAQ (reference sequence). V trimming: 3 bases; J trimming: 5 bases; junction bases outside the gene matches: 12. The CDR3 spans 17 residues. In DNA, the CDR3 is TGTGCCAGCAGCTTCTCATCGCGGGGGGACTTTGAAAACATTCAGTACTTC. Its translation: CASSFSSRGDFENIQYF.

The gene calls are TRBV30 and TRBJ1-2; 7 nucleotides line up with TRBD1. The CDR3 sequence is 11 residues long. Germline V gives CDR1 GTSNPN, CDR2 SVGIG (reference sequence). The trim removed 7 bases at V and 7 bases at J, leaving 6 bases unmatched. The CDR3 loop is CASIQGFGYTF. The CDR3 DNA follows: TGTGCCTCGATACAGGGGTTTGGCTACACCTTC.

The rearrangement joins TRBV20-1 to TRBJ1-2, with 8 positions matching TRBD1. The CDR3 has 16 amino acids. V lost 0 bases and J lost 5; bases outside the gene matches: 11. Germline loops: CDR1 DFQATT, CDR2 SNEGSKA (reference sequence). The chain's CDR3 is CSARDTTTGDRYGYTF. The CDR3 region has the DNA TGCAGTGCTAGAGATACTACGACAGGGGATCGGTATGGCTACACCTTC.

The chain combines TRBV11-2 with TRBJ1-2; TRBD1 agrees at 7 bases. The V gene's germline CDR1 is SGHAT and CDR2 FQNNGV. The CDR3 contains 12 residues. The trim removed 2 bases at V and 8 bases at J, leaving 2 bases unmatched. CDR3 DNA sequence: TGTGCCAGCAGCTTACGGGACAGCGGCTACACCTTC. This translates into CASSLRDSGYTF. Drawing the rest from reference TRBV11-2 and TRBJ1-2, the complete variable domain is EAGVAQSPRYKIIEKRQSVAFWCNPISGHATLYWYQQILGQGPKLLIQFQNNGVVDDSQLPKDRFSAERLKGVDSTLKIQPAKLEDSAVYLCASSLRDSGYTFGSGTRLTVV.

This clonotype showed up just once. This chain uses TRBV6-5 with TRBJ1-1; 10 bases match TRBD1. Trimming removed 5 bases from V and 6 bases from J; junction bases left unmatched: 15. Germline values: CDR1 MNHEY, CDR2 SVGAGI. The CDR3 extends over 17 amino acids. Here the CDR3 DNA reads TGTGCCAGCAGTATATCTCCCGGGACAGGGGAATCGGCTGAAGCTTTCTTT. This gives the protein CASSISPGTGESAEAFF.

This chain uses TRBV27 with TRBJ1-1, with D maybe TRBD1 (5 bases). CDR1 is MNHEY, CDR2 SMNVEV, per germline (reference sequence). Trimming shortened V by 3 bases and J by 5 bases, and 13 bases separated the two germline ends. The CDR3 loop spans 14 amino acids. CDR3 nucleotide sequence: TGTGCCAGCAGTTTGTGGGGCGTGGGGACTGAAGCTTTCTTT. It translates to CASSLWGVGTEAFF.

The CDR3 DNA sequence: TGTGCCAGCAGCTTGGAAAGGTTAACCTACGAGCAGTACTTC. Protein: CASSLERLTYEQYF. The V and J genes are TRBV5-5 and TRBJ2-7; D ambiguous. Trimming pared 0 bases from V and 2 bases from J, leaving 9 bases between. Germline V CDR1 and CDR2: SGHKS, YYEKEE (reference sequence). CDR3 length: 14 amino acids.

The chain employs TRBV19 and TRBJ1-5; D remains ambiguous. The CDR3 contains 14 residues. Trimming left V 5 bases short and J 6 bases short, with 14 bases between. CDR1 LNHDA and CDR2 SQIVND come from the germline V gene (reference sequence). The CDR3 sequence: CASSFGLVGQPQHF. CDR3 DNA sequence: TGTGCCAGTAGTTTTGGATTGGTAGGTCAGCCCCAGCATTTT.

The chain carries TRBV21-1 and TRBJ2-7; the table's D gene call, TRBD2, was not cross checked with the DNA. TRBV21-1 has pseudogene status. The CDR3 consists of 15 residues. The CDR3 region is CASKRGGRPPYEQYF. DNA of the CDR3: TGTGCCAGCAAAAGGGGCGGGAGACCCCCCTACGAGCAGTACTTC.

The rearrangement uses TRBV11-3 and TRBJ2-3, with TRBD2 as a possible D gene (5 bases). The germline V gene encodes CDR1 SGHNT and CDR2 YENEEA. The CDR3 runs 12 residues. Trimming took 1 base from V and 10 from J, leaving 9 bases between them. CDR3 in DNA: TGTGCCAGCAGCTTAGGAGGGTCAGCGCAGTATTTT. Translating gives CASSLGGSAQYF.

This clonotype was recorded a few times. The chain recombines TRBV28 with TRBJ2-1; 9 positions agree with TRBD1. V shed 6 bases and J 8 bases; nucleotides not matched to a gene: 11. The CDR3 spans 15 residues. Germline assignment: CDR1 MDHEN and CDR2 SYDVKM. The CDR3 DNA follows: TGTGCCAGCAGCCGGGACAGGGTTGTTAGGGATGAGCAGTTCTTC. Its translation is CASSRDRVVRDEQFF.

J is TRBJ2-1 and V is TRBV5-5; 7 bases are shared with TRBD1. The CDR3 loop spans 15 amino acids. J was trimmed by 4 bases and V by 3 bases; bases with no gene match: 7. Germline CDR1 and CDR2: SGHKS and YYEKEE (reference sequence). The CDR3 sequence: CASSSWTGLYNEQFF. CDR3 coding DNA: TGTGCCAGCAGCTCGTGGACAGGACTTTACAATGAGCAGTTCTTC.

The chain uses TRBV6-5 and TRBJ2-1, with 7 nucleotides matching TRBD1. V was clipped by 6 bases and J by 0 bases; unmatched bases: 5. The CDR3 is made up of 15 amino acids. The V gene's germline CDR1 is MNHEY and CDR2 SVGAGI. The CDR3 nucleotides read TGTGCCAGCAGCGAGGGACAGCTCTCCTACAATGAGCAGTTCTTC. This gives the protein CASSEGQLSYNEQFF.

Written as DNA, the CDR3 is TGTGCCAGCTCACCGTTCGATTGGGGACATCCATTCTCCTACAATGAGCAGTTCTTC. Its translation: CASSPFDWGHPFSYNEQFF. The chain employs TRBV18 and TRBJ2-1, with a weak D call TRBD1 (6 bases). The V gene's germline CDR1 is KGHSH and CDR2 LQKENI. This CDR3 comprises 19 residues. V dropped 3 bases and J dropped 0 bases, with 21 bases sitting between them. Full variable domain (missing parts from reference TRBV18 and TRBJ2-1): NAGVMQNPRHLVRRRGQEARLRCSPMKGHSHVYWYRQLPEEGLKFMVYLQKENIIDESGMPKERFSAEFPKEGPSILRIQQVVRGDSAAYFCASSPFDWGHPFSYNEQFFGPGTRLTVL.

The J gene is TRBJ1-1, the V gene TRBV27, with D hard to call. The CDR3 is 14 residues long. Germline loops: CDR1 MNHEY, CDR2 SMNVEV (reference sequence). Trimming took off 4 bases at V and 2 bases at J, with 11 bases between the two ends. The DNA of the CDR3 is TGTGCCAGCAGTTCGCGCAGCCAAAACACTGAAGCTTTCTTT. Amino acids: CASSSRSQNTEAFF.

The rearrangement joins TRBV3-1 to TRBJ2-1; 14 positions match TRBD2. V dropped 5 bases and J dropped 4; count of bases not matched to a gene: 22. Germline V lookup: CDR1 LGHDT, CDR2 YNNKEL (reference sequence). This CDR3 spans 22 amino acids. In DNA form, the CDR3 reads TGTGCCAGCAGCTCGTACCTAACGTATCCGGGACTAGCGGGAGATTTTTACAATGAGCAGTTCTTC. Protein: CASSSYLTYPGLAGDFYNEQFF.

The CDR3 here is CASSQVGRGHEKLFF. The DNA of the CDR3 is TGTGCCAGCAGCCAAGTCGGCAGGGGGCATGAAAAACTGTTTTTT. This chain uses TRBV3-1 with TRBJ1-4; 8 positions match TRBD1. Trimming took 1 base from V and 6 from J; bases not matched to a gene: 4. This CDR3 comprises 15 residues. Germline CDR1 LGHDT, CDR2 YNNKEL (reference sequence).

This sequence joins TRBV30 and TRBJ1-2; D ambiguous. Trimming took 1 base from V and 5 from J, leaving 8 bases between them. CDR1 and CDR2 (germline): GTSNPN, SVGIG (reference sequence). The CDR3 contains 12 residues. The CDR3 sequence is CAWSEGGYGYTF. Written as DNA, the CDR3 is TGTGCCTGGAGTGAGGGAGGTTATGGCTACACCTTC. Filled out from reference TRBV30 and TRBJ1-2, the complete variable domain reads SQTIHQWPATLVQPVGSPLSLECTVEGTSNPNLYWYRQAAGRGLQLLFYSVGIGQISSEVPQNLSASRPQDRQFILSSKKLLLSDSGFYLCAWSEGGYGYTFGSGTRLTVV.

This chain joins TRBV13 and TRBJ1-2; TRBD1 agrees at 7 bases. The CDR3 is 14 amino acids. V was pared by 4 bases and J by 4 bases, with 6 bases of the junction left unmatched. Germline V gives CDR1 PRHDT, CDR2 FYEKMQ (reference sequence). The CDR3 sequence: CASSSDRRVYGYTF. DNA of the CDR3: TGTGCCAGCAGCTCGGACAGGAGGGTCTATGGCTACACCTTC.

The V gene is TRBV6-1, the J gene TRBJ1-1, with D tentatively TRBD1 (6 bases). Trimming took off 3 bases at V and 1 base at J, with 12 bases between the two ends. This CDR3 comprises 15 residues. CDR1 and CDR2 from the germline V gene are MNHNS and SASEGT. The CDR3 loop is CASSDSWTENTEAFF. CDR3 sequence (DNA): TGTGCCAGCAGTGATTCTTGGACAGAGAACACTGAAGCTTTCTTT.

The CDR3 loop reads CASRDREPEAFF. For the CDR3, the DNA is TGCGCCAGCCGCGACAGGGAGCCTGAAGCTTTCTTT. This sequence joins TRBV5-1 and TRBJ1-1; 7 nucleotides line up with TRBD1. Germline CDR1 SGHRS, CDR2 YFSETQ. This CDR3 contains 12 residues. The junction had 6 bases not matched to a gene; V was cut back by 7 bases and J by 6 bases. Full variable domain (remainder filled in from reference TRBV5-1 and TRBJ1-1): KAGVTQTPRYLIKTRGQQVTLSCSPISGHRSVSWYQQTPGQGLQFLFEYFSETQRNKGNFPGRFSGRQFSNSRSEMNVSTLELGDSALYLCASRDREPEAFFGQGTRLTVV.

The chain combines TRBV6-1 with TRBJ1-6, with 8 positions matching TRBD1. CDR3 length equals 16 residues. J was trimmed by 1 base and V by 3 bases; bases with no gene match: 2. Germline-derived CDR1 and CDR2 are MNHNS and SASEGT. CDR3 sequence (DNA): TGTGCCAGCAGTGATCAGGGGGCATCCTATAATTCACCCCTCCACTTT. Its protein is CASSDQGASYNSPLHF.

This chain joins TRBV19 and TRBJ2-7; TRBD2 agrees at 8 bases. This CDR3 has 15 residues. CDR1 and CDR2 (germline): LNHDA, SQIVND (reference sequence). V lost 8 bases and J lost 6; bases outside the gene matches: 15. The CDR3 region is CASRTGAGEYSEQYF. For the CDR3, the DNA is TGTGCCAGTCGAACGGGAGCGGGAGAGTATTCCGAGCAGTACTTC.

The chain uses TRBV2 and TRBJ1-2; 7 bases align to TRBD1. Germline loops: CDR1 SNHLY, CDR2 FYNNEI. The CDR3 is made up of 16 amino acids. The J segment lost 3 bases and the V segment lost 2 bases, leaving 9 bases of the junction unmatched. The CDR3 DNA is TGTGCCAGCAGTGAAATCTTCGACAGGGCCGACTATGGCTACACCTTC. It codes for CASSEIFDRADYGYTF.

The chain carries TRBV6-5 and TRBJ1-6; no clear D gene. V lost 2 bases, J lost 8 bases, and 10 bases lay in between. CDR3 length equals 14 residues. From germline, CDR1 is MNHEY and CDR2 SVGAGI. CDR3 sequence (DNA): TGTGCCAGCAGTTACCCCGGGTGGGATTCACCCCTCCACTTT. Amino acid sequence: CASSYPGWDSPLHF.

The chain has TRBV27 and TRBJ2-7; TRBD1 matches at 7 bases. After removal of 3 bases from V and 3 bases from J, the junction contained 11 bases not matched to a gene. Per germline, CDR1 MNHEY and CDR2 SMNVEV (reference sequence). CDR3 size: 16 residues. CDR3 sequence: CASSLSGTAGFYEQYF. The DNA of the CDR3 is TGTGCCAGCAGTTTGTCCGGGACAGCCGGCTTCTACGAGCAGTACTTC.